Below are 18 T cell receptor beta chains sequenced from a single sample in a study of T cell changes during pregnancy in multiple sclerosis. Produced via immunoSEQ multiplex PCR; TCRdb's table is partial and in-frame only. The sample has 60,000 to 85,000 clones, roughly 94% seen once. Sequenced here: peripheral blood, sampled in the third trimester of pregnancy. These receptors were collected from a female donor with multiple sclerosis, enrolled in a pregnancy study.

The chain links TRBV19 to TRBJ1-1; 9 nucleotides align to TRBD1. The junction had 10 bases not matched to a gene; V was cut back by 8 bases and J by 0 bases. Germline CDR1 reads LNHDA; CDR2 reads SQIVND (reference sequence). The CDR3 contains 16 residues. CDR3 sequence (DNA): TGTGCCAGTGGGGTCGGGACAGGGATTTTGAACACTGAAGCTTTCTTT. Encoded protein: CASGVGTGILNTEAFF. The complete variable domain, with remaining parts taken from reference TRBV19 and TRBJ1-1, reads DGGITQSPKYLFRKEGQNVTLSCEQNLNHDAMYWYRQDPGQGLRLIYYSQIVNDFQKGDIAEGYSVSREKKESFPLTVTSAQKNPTAFYLCASGVGTGILNTEAFFGQGTRLTVV.

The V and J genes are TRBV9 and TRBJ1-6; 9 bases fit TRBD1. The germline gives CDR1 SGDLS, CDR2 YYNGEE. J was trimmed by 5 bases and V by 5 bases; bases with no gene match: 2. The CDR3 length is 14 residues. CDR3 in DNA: TGTGCCAGCAGAGGGACAGGGCATAATTCACCCCTCCACTTT. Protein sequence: CASRGTGHNSPLHF.

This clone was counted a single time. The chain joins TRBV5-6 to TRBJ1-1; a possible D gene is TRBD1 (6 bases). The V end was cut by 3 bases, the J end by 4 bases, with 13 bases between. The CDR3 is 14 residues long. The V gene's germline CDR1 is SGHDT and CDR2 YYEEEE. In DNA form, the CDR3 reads TGTGCCAGCAGCTCCAGGGGACGGGGCACTGAAGCTTTCTTT. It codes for CASSSRGRGTEAFF.

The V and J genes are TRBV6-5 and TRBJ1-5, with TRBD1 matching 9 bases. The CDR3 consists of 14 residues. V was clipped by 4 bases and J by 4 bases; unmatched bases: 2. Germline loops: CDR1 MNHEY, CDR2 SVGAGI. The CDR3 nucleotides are TGTGCCAGCAGTTGGGACAGGGCAAATCAGCCCCAGCATTTT. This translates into CASSWDRANQPQHF.

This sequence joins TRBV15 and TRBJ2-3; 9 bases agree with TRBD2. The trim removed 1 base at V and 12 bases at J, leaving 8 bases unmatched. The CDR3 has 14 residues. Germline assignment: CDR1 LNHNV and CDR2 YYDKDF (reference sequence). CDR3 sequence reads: CATSRVASGVRQYF. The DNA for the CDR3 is TGTGCCACCAGCAGAGTGGCTAGCGGGGTCCGTCAGTATTTT.

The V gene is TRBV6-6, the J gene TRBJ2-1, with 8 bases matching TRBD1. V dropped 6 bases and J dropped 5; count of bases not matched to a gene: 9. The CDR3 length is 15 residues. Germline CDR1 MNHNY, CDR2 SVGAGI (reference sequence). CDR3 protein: CASREPDRVDNEQFF. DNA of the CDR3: TGTGCCAGCAGGGAACCGGACAGGGTGGACAATGAGCAGTTCTTC.

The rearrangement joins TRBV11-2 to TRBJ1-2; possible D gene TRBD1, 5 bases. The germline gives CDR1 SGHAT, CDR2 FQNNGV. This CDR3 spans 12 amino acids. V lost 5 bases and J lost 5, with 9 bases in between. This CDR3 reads CASSPRVYGYTF. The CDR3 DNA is TGTGCCAGCAGCCCCAGGGTTTATGGCTACACCTTC.

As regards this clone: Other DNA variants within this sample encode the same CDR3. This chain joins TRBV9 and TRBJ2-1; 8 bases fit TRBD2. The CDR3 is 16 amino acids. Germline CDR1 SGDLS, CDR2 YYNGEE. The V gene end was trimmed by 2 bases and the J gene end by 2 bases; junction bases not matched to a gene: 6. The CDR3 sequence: CASSVGLAGPYNEQFF. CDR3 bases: TGTGCCAGCAGCGTGGGGCTAGCGGGCCCCTACAATGAGCAGTTCTTC.

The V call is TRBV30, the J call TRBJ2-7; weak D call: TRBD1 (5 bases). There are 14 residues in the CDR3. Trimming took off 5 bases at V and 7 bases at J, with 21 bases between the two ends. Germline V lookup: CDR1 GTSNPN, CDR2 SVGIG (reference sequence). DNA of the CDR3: TGTGCCTGGGGCCCCCTGGGGCCGACTGATGAGCAGTACTTC. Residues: CAWGPLGPTDEQYF.

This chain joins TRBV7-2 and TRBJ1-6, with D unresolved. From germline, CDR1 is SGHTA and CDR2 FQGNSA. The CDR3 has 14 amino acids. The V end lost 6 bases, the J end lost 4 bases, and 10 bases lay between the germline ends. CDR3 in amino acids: CASSLDGYNSPLHF. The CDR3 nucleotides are TGTGCCAGCAGTCTAGACGGGTATAATTCACCCCTCCACTTT.

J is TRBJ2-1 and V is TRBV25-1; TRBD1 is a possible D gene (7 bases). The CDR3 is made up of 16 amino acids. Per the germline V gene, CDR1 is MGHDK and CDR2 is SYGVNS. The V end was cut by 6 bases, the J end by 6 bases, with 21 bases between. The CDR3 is CASRRQGSEGFNEQFF. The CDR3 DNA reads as TGTGCCAGCAGGAGACAGGGATCGGAGGGTTTCAATGAGCAGTTCTTC.

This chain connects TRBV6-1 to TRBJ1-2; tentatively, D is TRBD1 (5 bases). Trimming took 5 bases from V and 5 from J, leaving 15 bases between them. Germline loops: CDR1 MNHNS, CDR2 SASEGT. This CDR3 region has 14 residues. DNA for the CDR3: TGTGCCAGCAGTTCTTACGACAGAGAATATGGCTACACCTTC. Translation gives CASSSYDREYGYTF.

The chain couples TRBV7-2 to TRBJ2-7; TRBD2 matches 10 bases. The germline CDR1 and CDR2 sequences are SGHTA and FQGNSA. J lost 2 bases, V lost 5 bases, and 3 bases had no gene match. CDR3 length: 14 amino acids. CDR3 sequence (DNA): TGTGCCAGCAGCGTGAGCGGGGGGGCCTACGAGCAGTACTTC. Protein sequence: CASSVSGGAYEQYF.

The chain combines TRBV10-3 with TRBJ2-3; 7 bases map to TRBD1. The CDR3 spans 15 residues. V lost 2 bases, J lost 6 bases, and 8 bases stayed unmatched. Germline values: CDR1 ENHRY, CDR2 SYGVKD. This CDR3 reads CAISEGQASWDTQYF. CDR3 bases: TGTGCCATCAGTGAGGGACAGGCCAGTTGGGATACGCAGTATTTT.

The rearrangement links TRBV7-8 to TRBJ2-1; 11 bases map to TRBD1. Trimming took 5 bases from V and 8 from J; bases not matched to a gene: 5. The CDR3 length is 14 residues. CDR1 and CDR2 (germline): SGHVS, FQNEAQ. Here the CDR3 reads CASSPGQGVHEQFF. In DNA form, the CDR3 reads TGTGCCAGCAGCCCGGGACAGGGGGTTCATGAGCAGTTCTTC.

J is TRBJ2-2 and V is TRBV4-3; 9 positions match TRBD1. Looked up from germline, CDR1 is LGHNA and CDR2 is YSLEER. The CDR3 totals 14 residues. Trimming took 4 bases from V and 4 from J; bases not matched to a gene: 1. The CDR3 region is CASSLTGGTGELFF. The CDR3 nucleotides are TGCGCCAGCAGCCTGACAGGGGGCACCGGGGAGCTGTTTTTT.

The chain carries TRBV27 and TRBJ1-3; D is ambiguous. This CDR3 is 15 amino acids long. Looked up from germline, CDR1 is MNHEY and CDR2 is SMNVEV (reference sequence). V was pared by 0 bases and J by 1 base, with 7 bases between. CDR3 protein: CASSLSRGSGNTIYF. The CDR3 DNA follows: TGTGCCAGCAGTTTATCCCGAGGGTCTGGAAACACCATATATTTT.

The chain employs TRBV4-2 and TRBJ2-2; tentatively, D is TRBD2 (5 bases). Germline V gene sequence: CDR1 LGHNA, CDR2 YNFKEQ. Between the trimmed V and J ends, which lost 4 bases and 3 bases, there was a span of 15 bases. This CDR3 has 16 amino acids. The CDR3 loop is CASSPRARSDTGELFF. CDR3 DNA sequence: TGTGCCAGCAGCCCGAGGGCCCGATCGGACACCGGGGAGCTGTTTTTT.